These T cell receptor beta chains were read from a single sample in a study of shared clonotypes between healthy human individuals. TCRdb's copy holds only in-frame clones and misses some; the assay was immunoSEQ multiplex PCR. The data show hundreds of thousands of clones, 55% to 85% seen once. The sample taken for sequencing was memory CD4+ T cells sorted from blood. The receptors were sampled from a woman aged 25 to 39 in good health. CDR3s include the opening cysteine and the closing phenylalanine or tryptophan. Fields, in order: V gene, clone size, J gene, D gene, CDR3 protein, CDR3 DNA. The D gene is left open where the match is weak. Size is omitted from some rows. Given values are once, few, many or a class for expanded clones.

V gene: TRBV5-1
clone size: few
J gene: TRBJ2-1
D gene: TRBD2
CDR3 protein: CASSPGEGRVQFF
CDR3 DNA: TGCGCCAGCAGCCCGGGGGAGGGGAGAGTGCAGTTCTTC

V gene: TRBV5-1
clone size: NA
J gene: TRBJ2-7
D gene: NA
CDR3 protein: CASSLEASVSYEQYF
CDR3 DNA: TGCGCCAGCAGCTTGGAGGCTAGCGTCTCCTACGAGCAGTACTTC

V gene: TRBV11-2
clone size: NA
J gene: TRBJ2-7
D gene: TRBD2
CDR3 protein: CASSPIAGPVEQYF
CDR3 DNA: TGTGCCAGCAGCCCTATAGCGGGACCGGTAGAGCAGTACTTC

V gene: TRBV10-3
clone size: NA
J gene: TRBJ1-2
D gene: TRBD1
CDR3 protein: CAISDTDRGGYTF
CDR3 DNA: TGTGCCATCAGTGACACAGACAGGGGTGGCTACACCTTC

V gene: TRBV6-6
clone size: NA
J gene: TRBJ1-1
D gene: NA
CDR3 protein: CASSRELEAFF
CDR3 DNA: TGTGCCAGCAGCAGAGAACTAGAAGCTTTCTTT

V gene: TRBV28
clone size: NA
J gene: TRBJ1-1
D gene: NA
CDR3 protein: CASSTFTDILNGNTEAFF
CDR3 DNA: TGTGCCAGCAGTACTTTTACGGACATCCTTAATGGTAACACTGAAGCTTTCTTT

V gene: TRBV5-6
clone size: NA
J gene: TRBJ2-7
D gene: NA
CDR3 protein: CASSSDDYEQYF
CDR3 DNA: TGTGCCAGCAGTTCTGACGACTACGAGCAGTACTTC

V gene: TRBV6-1
clone size: NA
J gene: TRBJ1-1
D gene: NA
CDR3 protein: CASTGFPVDTEAFF
CDR3 DNA: TGTGCCAGCACCGGGTTTCCGGTCGACACTGAAGCTTTCTTT

V gene: TRBV28
clone size: NA
J gene: TRBJ2-7
D gene: NA
CDR3 protein: CASSVPDTSSYEQYF
CDR3 DNA: TGTGCCAGCAGTGTACCGGACACGAGCTCCTACGAGCAGTACTTC

V gene: TRBV30
clone size: once
J gene: TRBJ1-3
D gene: TRBD1
CDR3 protein: CAWSRDRAGNTIYF
CDR3 DNA: TGTGCCTGGAGTCGGGACAGGGCTGGAAACACCATATATTTT